The rows below give T cell receptor beta chains drawn from one sample of a study of OX40 agonist ivuxolimab in advanced cancers. TCRdb's table, derived via immunoSEQ multiplex PCR, lists solely in-frame clones and lacks some. The table lists about 31,000 clones, about 87% of them singletons. The specimen comprised CD4+ or CD8+ T cells sorted from blood, sampled in a trial of the OX40 agonist ivuxolimab. All receptors derive from an adult with an advanced solid tumor such as melanoma, head and neck, liver or kidney cancer. Both conserved end residues are trimmed from each CDR3. Each record gives: V gene, J gene, CDR3 protein.

v_call: TRBV27
j_call: TRBJ1-4
cdr3_aa: ASSPGRGVKLF

v_call: TRBV6-5
j_call: TRBJ1-4
cdr3_aa: ATSPGTVQEKLF

v_call: TRBV5-1
j_call: TRBJ1-1
cdr3_aa: ASSPGTSGNTEAF

v_call: TRBV6-5
j_call: TRBJ2-5
cdr3_aa: ASSPQGLKTQY

v_call: TRBV19
j_call: TRBJ2-7
cdr3_aa: ASSGKREFEQY

v_call: TRBV25-1
j_call: TRBJ2-7
cdr3_aa: ASSPLGQGYEQY

v_call: TRBV27
j_call: TRBJ2-1
cdr3_aa: ASSLSHRSFVNEQF

v_call: TRBV7-2
j_call: TRBJ1-1
cdr3_aa: ASSLAGKGEAF

v_call: TRBV19
j_call: TRBJ1-3
cdr3_aa: ASVGYRGGLHSGNTIY

v_call: TRBV9
j_call: TRBJ2-1
cdr3_aa: ASSVNPGSGGYNEQF

v_call: TRBV7-2
j_call: TRBJ2-1
cdr3_aa: ASSSRQANGRNEQF

v_call: TRBV18
j_call: TRBJ2-5
cdr3_aa: ASSPSLRNRGLGETQY

v_call: TRBV5-1
j_call: TRBJ2-1
cdr3_aa: ASTFNPGLRAYNEQF

v_call: TRBV27
j_call: TRBJ2-3
cdr3_aa: ASSLSGAWGSADTQY

v_call: TRBV19
j_call: TRBJ1-2
cdr3_aa: ASNTDRSYGYT

v_call: TRBV28
j_call: TRBJ2-1
cdr3_aa: ASSPRTSRRNEQF

v_call: TRBV18
j_call: TRBJ2-5
cdr3_aa: ASSPTERTGFQETQY

v_call: TRBV28
j_call: TRBJ1-2
cdr3_aa: ASSPGGDYYGYT

v_call: TRBV18
j_call: TRBJ2-1
cdr3_aa: ASSPSTQSYNEQF

v_call: TRBV6-6
j_call: TRBJ2-7
cdr3_aa: ASSYGTSGKGEQY

v_call: TRBV5-1
j_call: TRBJ2-6
cdr3_aa: ASSLVAGGYSGANVLT

v_call: TRBV6-1
j_call: TRBJ2-7
cdr3_aa: ASRRSEIYEQY

v_call: TRBV19
j_call: TRBJ2-3
cdr3_aa: ASRAGLSGATDTQY

v_call: TRBV5-6
j_call: TRBJ2-1
cdr3_aa: ASSILVFSYNEQF

v_call: TRBV2
j_call: TRBJ2-2
cdr3_aa: ASTLNWGSGELF

v_call: TRBV25-1
j_call: TRBJ1-2
cdr3_aa: ASSEVGYT

v_call: TRBV7-6
j_call: TRBJ2-2
cdr3_aa: ASSIGVGQNTGELF

v_call: TRBV6-5
j_call: TRBJ1-2
cdr3_aa: ASSFSPSRTGGGYT

v_call: TRBV27
j_call: TRBJ2-2
cdr3_aa: ASRPGLPWTGELF

v_call: TRBV5-4
j_call: TRBJ2-1
cdr3_aa: ASSLVAVDEQF

v_call: TRBV5-1
j_call: TRBJ2-5
cdr3_aa: ASSATLGQETQY

v_call: TRBV7-9
j_call: TRBJ2-7
cdr3_aa: ASQREYEQY

v_call: TRBV6-4
j_call: TRBJ2-5
cdr3_aa: ASSDPLAPQETQY

v_call: TRBV9
j_call: TRBJ2-7
cdr3_aa: ASSVETLDEQY

v_call: TRBV6-1
j_call: TRBJ2-1
cdr3_aa: ASSPEPGTPQF

v_call: TRBV7-9
j_call: TRBJ2-2
cdr3_aa: ASSSGTSGNTGELF

v_call: TRBV18
j_call: TRBJ2-7
cdr3_aa: ASSPPTGGGEQY

v_call: TRBV5-4
j_call: TRBJ2-7
cdr3_aa: ASSLVSLAGSDEQY

v_call: TRBV4-1
j_call: TRBJ1-2
cdr3_aa: ASSQATGGVYGYT

v_call: TRBV19
j_call: TRBJ2-6
cdr3_aa: ASSRDRGAGANVLT

v_call: TRBV6-5
j_call: TRBJ2-1
cdr3_aa: ASSSDHSYNEQF

v_call: TRBV5-4
j_call: TRBJ1-2
cdr3_aa: ASSLRQNYGYT

v_call: TRBV5-1
j_call: TRBJ2-7
cdr3_aa: ASSLIGAREGGEQY

v_call: TRBV6-6
j_call: TRBJ2-2
cdr3_aa: ASSYWDRGGTGELF

v_call: TRBV7-6
j_call: TRBJ2-7
cdr3_aa: ASSLTYAGDEQY

v_call: TRBV2
j_call: TRBJ2-1
cdr3_aa: ASSGTSGSWGEQF

v_call: TRBV18
j_call: TRBJ2-7
cdr3_aa: ASSVAGVYEQY

v_call: TRBV6-5
j_call: -
cdr3_aa: ASSRRQPYEQY

v_call: TRBV5-1
j_call: TRBJ2-6
cdr3_aa: ASTETGGFGANVLT

v_call: TRBV29-1
j_call: TRBJ2-3
cdr3_aa: SVPPETSGWDTQY

v_call: TRBV10-3
j_call: TRBJ1-5
cdr3_aa: AISGSRFSGQGGNQPQH

v_call: TRBV28
j_call: TRBJ1-1
cdr3_aa: ASSLALMGVEAF

v_call: TRBV19
j_call: TRBJ2-5
cdr3_aa: ASSDTGGRETQY

v_call: TRBV11-2
j_call: TRBJ2-7
cdr3_aa: ASSTDSVSYEQY

v_call: TRBV7-2
j_call: TRBJ2-2
cdr3_aa: ASSLGGPTNTGELF

v_call: TRBV5-5
j_call: TRBJ1-2
cdr3_aa: ASSPLTLYGYT